The rows below give T cell receptor beta chains drawn from one sample of a study of blood T cell repertoires in COVID-19. Produced via immunoSEQ multiplex PCR; TCRdb's table is partial and in-frame only. Among some 460,000 clones listed, roughly 90% were seen once. The material sequenced was peripheral blood. The receptors stem from a woman aged 25 to 39 with acute or convalescent COVID-19. CDR3s include the opening cysteine and the closing phenylalanine or tryptophan. For some rows the clone size is stated as once, few or many, or as a class when expanded; others skip it.

J | size | V | CDR3
TRBJ2-5 | . | TRBV2 | CATPPPSGPRGTQYF
TRBJ1-5 | . | TRBV19 | CASSYGQDSNQPQHF
TRBJ2-1 | . | TRBV11-3 | CASSHRGGAYNEQFF
TRBJ1-2 | . | TRBV9 | CASSVQERSGGYGYTF
TRBJ1-3 | . | TRBV20-1 | CSATSGNTIYF
TRBJ2-7 | once | TRBV27 | CASSPSPALDYEQYF
TRBJ2-1 | . | TRBV2 | CASSVWRANEQFF
TRBJ1-5 | . | TRBV4-1 | CASSQALGQGAWGQPQHF
TRBJ2-6 | . | TRBV28 | CASNEGISGANVLTF
TRBJ1-6 | . | TRBV28 | CASSLGDRGYNSPLHF
TRBJ1-1 | . | TRBV18 | CASSPTGNTEAFF
TRBJ1-3 | once | TRBV5-5 | CASSFLDSSGNTIYF
TRBJ1-6 | . | TRBV30 | CAWKLRRGNSPLHF
TRBJ2-7 | . | TRBV7-3 | CASSLNPGYEQYF
TRBJ1-2 | . | TRBV30 | CAWTQGLYGYTF
TRBJ2-3 | . | TRBV4-2 | CASSQDEIRSDTQYF
TRBJ2-1 | . | TRBV18 | CASSPQGVYNEQFF